Presented here are 22 T cell receptor beta chains from one specimen sequenced in a study of T cell responses to AZD1222 COVID-19 vaccine. The repertoire was sequenced with immunoSEQ multiplex PCR; TCRdb's copy has only in-frame clones and lacks some. The profile shows 150,000 to 180,000 clones, 70% to 90% of them singletons. The sample in question was peripheral blood, obtained after recovery from COVID-19. The receptors were gathered from an adult who had recovered from COVID-19.

The rearrangement links TRBV7-9 to TRBJ2-3; D is possibly TRBD1 or TRBD2 (6 bases each). This CDR3 is built from 16 residues. Germline CDR1 SEHNR, CDR2 FQNEAQ (reference sequence). V was trimmed by 5 bases and J by 0 bases, leaving 15 bases between them. CDR3 sequence (DNA): TGTGCCAGCAGCGGAACCCGGGGGCCCAGCACAGATACGCAGTATTTT. Protein product: CASSGTRGPSTDTQYF.

The rearrangement uses TRBV5-1 and TRBJ2-3, with 14 bases that match TRBD2. The V segment lost 0 bases and the J segment 5 bases; nucleotides outside the gene matches: 5. Per germline, CDR1 SGHRS and CDR2 YFSETQ. The CDR3 runs 17 residues. The CDR3 loop reads CASSLAGLAGGLDTQYF. As DNA, the CDR3 is TGCGCCAGCAGCTTGGCCGGACTAGCGGGAGGCCTAGATACGCAGTATTTT.

This clone appeared once. The rearrangement joins TRBV20-1 to TRBJ2-7; D gene unclear. With 3 bases removed from V and 3 bases from J, the gap between germline ends came to 18 bases. The CDR3 is made up of 15 amino acids. Germline-derived CDR1 and CDR2 are DFQATT and SNEGSKA (reference sequence). In DNA, the CDR3 is TGCAGTGCTAGTAGTCCGACCTTAGGGTTCTACGAGCAGTACTTC. The encoded protein is CSASSPTLGFYEQYF.

The V and J genes are TRBV5-6 and TRBJ2-5, with unresolved D. Trimming took 4 bases from V and 2 from J, leaving 9 bases between them. Per germline, CDR1 SGHDT and CDR2 YYEEEE. The CDR3 runs to 13 residues. The CDR3 region is CASSLGQQETQYF. Here the CDR3 DNA reads TGTGCCAGCAGCCTAGGCCAGCAAGAGACCCAGTACTTC. The variable domain in full, completed from reference TRBV5-6 and TRBJ2-5, reads DAGVTQSPTHLIKTRGQQVTLRCSPKSGHDTVSWYQQALGQGPQFIFQYYEEEERQRGNFPDRFSGHQFPNYSSELNVNALLLGDSALYLCASSLGQQETQYFGPGTRLLVL.

The chain employs TRBV6-5 and TRBJ1-2, with TRBD1 matching over 8 bases. Germline CDR1 reads MNHEY; CDR2 reads SVGAGI. The CDR3 length is 15 residues. After removal of 6 bases from V and 4 bases from J, the junction contained 10 bases not matched to a gene. Here the CDR3 reads CASRRQGAEGYGYTF. The CDR3 region has the DNA TGTGCCAGCAGAAGGCAGGGGGCGGAGGGCTATGGCTACACCTTC.

The chain carries TRBV29-1 and TRBJ2-1; TRBD1 matches at 9 bases. The CDR3 totals 15 residues. The V gene end was trimmed by 1 base and the J gene end by 8 bases; junction bases not matched to a gene: 9. Per germline, CDR1 SQVTM and CDR2 ANQGSEA. Written as DNA, the CDR3 is TGCAGCGTTGAAGTGGGGCGGGACAGGGTGGATGAGCAGTTCTTC. This translates into CSVEVGRDRVDEQFF.

The V and J genes are TRBV15 and TRBJ1-5, with D perhaps TRBD1 (5 bases). Germline values: CDR1 LNHNV, CDR2 YYDKDF (reference sequence). With 1 base removed from V and 2 bases from J, the gap between germline ends came to 6 bases. The CDR3 sequence is 14 residues long. CDR3 nucleotide sequence: TGTGCCACCAGCAGAGGGGGCCGCAATCAGCCCCAGCATTTT. Translated, it gives CATSRGGRNQPQHF.

The table lists this clone with a count of one. This chain connects TRBV11-2 to TRBJ1-4; D is possibly TRBD1 (5 bases). Germline V CDR1 and CDR2: SGHAT, FQNNGV. CDR3 length: 15 amino acids. Trimming cost V 1 base and J 5 bases, with 11 bases left between them. The CDR3 coding sequence is TGTGCCAGCAGCTTAGTTTGGGGGGGGAATGAAAAACTGTTTTTT. Translating gives CASSLVWGGNEKLFF.

CDR3 nucleotides: TGTGCCAGCAGCTTCCCCGGACAGGGGCTAACGAACACCGGGGAGCTGTTTTTT. Translated, it gives CASSFPGQGLTNTGELFF. The chain carries TRBV11-2 and TRBJ2-2, with TRBD1 matching over 9 bases. The V gene's germline CDR1 is SGHAT and CDR2 FQNNGV. V was pared by 3 bases and J by 0 bases, with 8 bases of the junction left unmatched. The CDR3 spans 18 residues.

This clone came up once. The V gene is TRBV7-3, the J gene TRBJ2-1, with a tentative D call TRBD2 (6 bases). The CDR3 has 15 amino acids. V lost 3 bases and J lost 2, with 11 bases in between. Germline V gene lookup returns CDR1 SGHTA and CDR2 FQGTGA. CDR3 nucleotide sequence: TGTGCCAGCAGCTTCGGAGGGGAGCCCTACAATGAGCAGTTCTTC. This encodes CASSFGGEPYNEQFF.

V usage is TRBV20-1 and J usage is TRBJ1-2; TRBD1 is a possible D gene (6 bases). The ends were cut back, 8 bases at V and 7 bases at J, with 14 bases in the middle. The length of the CDR3 is 11 residues. Germline V gene lookup returns CDR1 DFQATT and CDR2 SNEGSKA (reference sequence). The CDR3 DNA reads as TGCAGTCAGGGGAGAGTAGCTGGCTACACCTTC. Translating gives CSQGRVAGYTF.

This chain uses TRBV9 with TRBJ2-7; D is unresolved. From germline, CDR1 is SGDLS and CDR2 YYNGEE. The CDR3 is 14 amino acids. Trimming left V 4 bases short and J 0 bases short, with 11 bases between. Here the CDR3 reads CASSPRTHSYEQYF. As DNA, the CDR3 is TGTGCCAGCAGCCCCCGGACCCACTCCTACGAGCAGTACTTC.

The V gene is TRBV6-5, the J gene TRBJ1-5; 9 bases are a match to TRBD1. The V and J ends lost 4 bases and 7 bases, in that order; junction bases with no gene match: 8. There are 15 residues in the CDR3. From germline, CDR1 is MNHEY and CDR2 SVGAGI. CDR3 sequence (DNA): TGTGCCAGCAGTTCCGGACAGGGGTACGGACAGCCCCAGCATTTT. It is translated as CASSSGQGYGQPQHF.

This clone was seen repeatedly, ten times or more. This chain's CDR3 is CASSQEESYGYTF. The CDR3 DNA reads TGTGCCAGCAGCCAAGAGGAAAGCTATGGCTACACCTTC. The V gene is TRBV4-2, the J gene TRBJ1-2, with no clear D. In germline, CDR1 is LGHNA, CDR2 YNFKEQ. Trimming left V 0 bases short and J 4 bases short, with 6 bases between. The CDR3 runs to 13 residues.

The chain is built from TRBV21-1 and TRBJ1-4; TRBD1, as called in the table, went unchecked against the DNA. TRBV21-1 is termed a pseudogene. The CDR3 totals 12 residues. In nucleotides, the CDR3 is TGTGCCAGCAGCAAATGGGGCCGGGAACTGTTTTTT. It codes for CASSKWGRELFF.

The genes are TRBV12-3 or TRBV12-4 and TRBJ1-6, with D hard to call. V lost 1 base to trimming and J lost 11 bases, with 3 bases between them. The CDR3 length is 11 residues. CDR3 DNA sequence: TGTGCCAGCAGTTTAGGGGCACCCCTCCACTTT. This translates into CASSLGAPLHF.

This chain uses TRBV6-1 with TRBJ1-2; D possibly corresponds to TRBD1 (6 bases). Germline CDR1 MNHNS, CDR2 SASEGT. V lost 1 base, J lost 8 bases, and 11 bases lay in between. CDR3 length: 13 amino acids. CDR3 residues: CASSEDRVSGYTF. The CDR3 DNA reads as TGTGCCAGCAGTGAAGACAGGGTAAGCGGCTACACCTTC.

The V call is TRBV7-8, the J call TRBJ1-1; D is possibly TRBD1 (5 bases). With 3 bases removed from V and 3 bases from J, the gap between germline ends came to 8 bases. Germline V gives CDR1 SGHVS, CDR2 FQNEAQ. The CDR3 is 13 amino acids. CDR3 DNA sequence: TGTGCCAGCAGCTTCGACAGAGACACTGAAGCTTTCTTT. This gives the protein CASSFDRDTEAFF.

The chain uses TRBV19 and TRBJ2-1, with 7 positions matching TRBD1. The J segment lost 4 bases and the V segment lost 3 bases, leaving 9 bases of the junction unmatched. Germline CDR1 is LNHDA and CDR2 is SQIVND (reference sequence). This CDR3 is built from 16 residues. CDR3 amino acids: CASSIPQGLTYNEQFF. The CDR3 DNA reads as TGTGCCAGTAGTATTCCACAGGGGTTGACGTACAATGAGCAGTTCTTC. Full variable domain (remainder filled in from reference TRBV19 and TRBJ2-1): DGGITQSPKYLFRKEGQNVTLSCEQNLNHDAMYWYRQDPGQGLRLIYYSQIVNDFQKGDIAEGYSVSREKKESFPLTVTSAQKNPTAFYLCASSIPQGLTYNEQFFGPGTRLTVL.

Only one count was recorded for this clone. J is TRBJ2-3 and V is TRBV19; a weak D match, TRBD2 (6 bases). CDR1 and CDR2 from the germline V gene are LNHDA and SQIVND (reference sequence). There are 14 residues in the CDR3. Trimming removed 10 bases at V and 2 bases at J, with 16 bases between. The CDR3 region is CATTRRDFTDTQYF. The CDR3 DNA reads TGTGCCACCACGAGAAGGGACTTCACAGATACGCAGTATTTT.

Here the CDR3 DNA reads TGTGCCAGCAGCCTCCGGGACAGGGATGATGGCTACACCTTC. Encoded protein: CASSLRDRDDGYTF. The rearrangement joins TRBV27 to TRBJ1-2, with 9 bases fitting TRBD1. V was pared by 6 bases and J by 6 bases, with 8 bases of the junction left unmatched. From germline, CDR1 is MNHEY and CDR2 SMNVEV (reference sequence). The CDR3 loop spans 14 amino acids.

The rearrangement links TRBV3-1 (or the pseudogene TRBV3-2) to TRBJ2-3; the match to TRBD1 covers 10 bases. Germline CDR1 reads LGHDT; CDR2 reads YNNKEL (reference sequence). V was pared by 0 bases and J by 5 bases, with 5 bases of the junction left unmatched. The CDR3 covers 16 residues. Here the CDR3 reads CASSQDRQGAKDTQYF. DNA of the CDR3: TGTGCCAGCAGCCAAGACCGACAGGGGGCGAAAGATACGCAGTATTTT.